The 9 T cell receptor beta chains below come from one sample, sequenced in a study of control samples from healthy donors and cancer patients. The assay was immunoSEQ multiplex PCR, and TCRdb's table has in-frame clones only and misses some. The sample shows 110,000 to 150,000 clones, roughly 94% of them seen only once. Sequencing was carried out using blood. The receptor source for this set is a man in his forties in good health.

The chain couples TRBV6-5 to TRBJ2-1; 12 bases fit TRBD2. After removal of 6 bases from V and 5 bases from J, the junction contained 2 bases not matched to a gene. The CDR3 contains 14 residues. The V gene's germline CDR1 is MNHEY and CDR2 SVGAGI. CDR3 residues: CASSGLAGNNEQFF. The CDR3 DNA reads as TGTGCCAGCAGCGGACTAGCGGGGAACAATGAGCAGTTCTTC.

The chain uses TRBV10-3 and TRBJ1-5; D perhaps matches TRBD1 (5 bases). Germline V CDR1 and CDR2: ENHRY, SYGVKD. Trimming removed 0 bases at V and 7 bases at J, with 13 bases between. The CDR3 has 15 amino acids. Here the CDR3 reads CAISESQGVSQPQHF. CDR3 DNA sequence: TGTGCCATCAGTGAGTCGCAGGGTGTGAGCCAGCCCCAGCATTTT.

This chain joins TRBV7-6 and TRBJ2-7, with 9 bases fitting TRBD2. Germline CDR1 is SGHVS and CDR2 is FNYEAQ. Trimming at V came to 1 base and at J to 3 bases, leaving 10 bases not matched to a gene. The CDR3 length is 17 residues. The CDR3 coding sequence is TGTGCCAGCAGCTTAGGGACTAGCGCCCAGAACGTCTACGAGCAGTACTTC. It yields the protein CASSLGTSAQNVYEQYF.

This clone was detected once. As DNA, the CDR3 is TGCAGCGTTGTGACAGGGGCCCTTGGGTACGAGCAGTACTTC. Translating gives CSVVTGALGYEQYF. The rearrangement joins TRBV29-1 to TRBJ2-7; 8 nucleotides match TRBD1. CDR1 and CDR2 from the germline V gene are SQVTM and ANQGSEA. The CDR3 extends over 14 amino acids. V was pared by 4 bases and J by 4 bases, with 9 bases of the junction left unmatched.

In DNA form, the CDR3 reads TGTGCCAGCCGAGCGGGGGAGGCCTCAAGGCGGTATTTT. Translated, it gives CASRAGEASRRYF. V is TRBV2 and J is TRBJ2-3, with 8 positions matching TRBD2. Germline values: CDR1 SNHLY, CDR2 FYNNEI. The CDR3 runs 13 residues. The junction had 15 bases not matched to a gene; V was cut back by 8 bases and J by 14 bases.

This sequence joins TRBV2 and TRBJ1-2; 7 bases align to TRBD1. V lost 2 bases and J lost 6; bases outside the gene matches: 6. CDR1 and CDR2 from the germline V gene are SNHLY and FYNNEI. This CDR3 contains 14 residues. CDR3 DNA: TGTGCCAGCAGTGAATGGCAGGGGGAGGATGGCTACACCTTC. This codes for CASSEWQGEDGYTF.

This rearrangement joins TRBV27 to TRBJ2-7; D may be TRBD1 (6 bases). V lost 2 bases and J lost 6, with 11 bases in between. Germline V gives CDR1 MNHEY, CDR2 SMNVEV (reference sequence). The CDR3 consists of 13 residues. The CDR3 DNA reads TGTGCCAGCAGTTTAGGACCAGGGGCCGAGCAGTACTTC. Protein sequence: CASSLGPGAEQYF.

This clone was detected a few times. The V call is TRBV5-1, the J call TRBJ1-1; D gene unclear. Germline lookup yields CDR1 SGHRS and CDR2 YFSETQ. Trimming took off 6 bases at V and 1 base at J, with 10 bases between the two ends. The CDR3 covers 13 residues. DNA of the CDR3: TGCGCCAGCACGGGGTCCAGGAACACTGAAGCTTTCTTT. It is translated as CASTGSRNTEAFF.

Here the CDR3 DNA reads TGTGCCAGCTCACCGGGGACTTCTGGCGGGGAGCTGTTTTTT. It encodes CASSPGTSGGELFF. This chain connects TRBV18 to TRBJ2-2; possibly TRBD2 for D (6 bases). The CDR3 covers 14 residues. Germline V lookup: CDR1 KGHSH, CDR2 LQKENI. Trimming took 3 bases from V and 7 from J, leaving 12 bases between them.